This passage covers 20 T cell receptor beta chains from one sample sequenced in a study of glioma-infiltrating T cells. TCR alpha and beta CDR3 regions were amplified from RNA using iRepertoire nested multiplex PCR. TCRdb recomputed calls from the multiplex PCR reads with MiXCR, one row per CDR3 protein. The sample has about 180,000 distinct CDR3 sequences; approximately 40% are singletons. Input material: glioma tissue, nonneoplastic brain tissue, or PBMCs (not recorded which). Receptors originate from a human donor with low-grade glioma or glioblastoma, undergoing nonglioma brain surgery, or in good health (not recorded which).

In its sample, this clonotype was seen once. The chain joins TRBV12-5 to TRBJ2-3; 9 nucleotides line up with TRBD2. J lost 3 bases, V lost 0 bases, and 13 bases had no gene match. CDR3 length: 19 residues. CDR1 is LGHNT and CDR2 is FRNRAP in the germline V gene. The CDR3 here is CASGLVVSGRPQSTDTQYF. CDR3 DNA: TGTGCTAGTGGTTTGGTAGTCAGCGGGAGGCCTCAGTCTACAGATACGCAGTATTTT.

In this sample, this clonotype turned up many times. The rearrangement uses TRBV7-6 and TRBJ2-3; 12 positions agree with TRBD2. The ends lost 4 bases at V and 7 bases at J; junction bases unmatched: 6. This CDR3 spans 15 amino acids. CDR1 and CDR2 (germline): SGHVS, FNYEAQ. The CDR3 sequence: CASSSRTSGMNTQYF. CDR3 sequence (DNA): TGTGCCAGCAGCTCCCGGACTAGCGGGATGAATACGCAGTATTTT. The full variable domain, with the rest looked up from reference TRBV7-6 and TRBJ2-3, is GAGVSQSPRYKVTKRGQDVALRCDPISGHVSLYWYRQALGQGPEFLTYFNYEAQQDKSGLPNDRFSAERPEGSISTLTIQRTEQRDSAMYRCASSSRTSGMNTQYFGPGTRLTVL.

Worth noting for this clonotype: Possible read error: a much larger clone is one base away. Because it lacks the conserved phenylalanine or tryptophan at the end, this CDR3 is likely a read error. The gene calls are TRBV28 and TRBJ2-5, with 7 bases lining up with TRBD1. J lost 2 bases, V lost 3 bases, and 0 bases had no gene match. The CDR3 consists of 13 residues. Germline V gene data show CDR1 as MDHEN and CDR2 as SYDVKM. The CDR3 nucleotides are TGTGCCAGCAGTTTGGGACAGCAAGAGACCCAGTACCTC. It codes for CASSLGQQETQYL.

Points on this clonotype: Given a much more abundant clone one base away, this may be a read error. The chain uses TRBV7-8 and TRBJ2-1; TRBD2 matches 10 bases. V was clipped by 5 bases and J by 8 bases; unmatched bases: 9. CDR3 length: 15 residues. The V gene's germline CDR1 is SGHVS and CDR2 FQNEAQ. The CDR3: CASSDTSGNAHEQFF. CDR3 bases: TGTGCCAGCAGCGATACTAGCGGGAACGCACATGAGCAGTTCTTC.

The chain combines TRBV2 with TRBJ1-5; D perhaps matches TRBD1 (5 bases). V was shortened by 2 bases and J by 8 bases, with 16 bases between the two germline ends. CDR3 length equals 15 residues. Per the germline V gene, CDR1 is SNHLY and CDR2 is FYNNEI. The CDR3 loop reads CASSERQGGNKPQHF. The CDR3 DNA is TGTGCCAGCAGTGAAAGGCAGGGCGGAAATAAGCCCCAGCATTTT.

As regards this clonotype: A read error may be the cause here, since a much bigger clone is one base away. The rearrangement links TRBV20-1 to TRBJ2-7; tentatively, D is TRBD2 (5 bases). With 6 bases removed from V and 1 base from J, the gap between germline ends came to 19 bases. The CDR3 is 15 residues long. Germline V gene sequence: CDR1 DFQATT, CDR2 SNEGSKA (reference sequence). The chain's CDR3 is CSAPTRGSASYEQYF. The DNA of the CDR3 is TGCAGTGCACCAACTAGAGGGAGCGCGTCCTACGAGCAGTACTTC.

In the case of this clonotype: A read error is possible here, since a much larger clone lies one base away. This chain links TRBV24-1 with TRBJ2-5; TRBD1 aligns across 7 bases. The CDR3 runs to 15 residues. Germline-derived CDR1 and CDR2 are KGHDR and SFDVKD. CDR3: CATSDFIGTEETQNF. In DNA, the CDR3 is TGTGCCACCAGTGATTTTATCGGGACAGAAGAGACCCAGAACTTC.

On this clonotype: Relative to the germline gene, one junction end is altered; a read error may explain this. The chain combines TRBV12-3 or TRBV12-4 with TRBJ1-3; D might be TRBD1 (5 bases). This CDR3 spans 14 amino acids. The CDR3 coding sequence is TGTACCAGCAGTTTCGGGGGCTCTGGAAACACCATATATTTT. Translated: CTSSFGGSGNTIYF.

This clonotype was observed many times. The rearrangement links TRBV27 to TRBJ2-3, with D perhaps TRBD2 (6 bases). The V and J ends lost 5 bases and 1 base respectively, with 16 bases between them. This CDR3 comprises 16 residues. CDR1 is MNHEY and CDR2 is SMNVEV in the germline V gene (reference sequence). CDR3 protein: CASSRPGGVRTDTQYF. The CDR3 DNA sequence: TGTGCCAGCAGTCGCCCAGGAGGGGTTCGCACAGATACGCAGTATTTT.

This clonotype was recorded many times. The chain combines TRBV3-1 with TRBJ2-3; D possibly corresponds to TRBD1 (6 bases). The CDR3 is 15 residues long. The V and J ends lost 0 bases and 6 bases respectively, with 13 bases between them. Germline CDR1 is LGHDT and CDR2 is YNNKEL (reference sequence). In DNA form, the CDR3 reads TGTGCCAGCAGCCAAGAAGGGCAGGGGATCGATACGCAGTATTTT. This gives the protein CASSQEGQGIDTQYF.

The chain carries TRBV12-3 or TRBV12-4 and TRBJ1-3, with a possible D match to TRBD1 (5 bases). V lost 4 bases and J 2 bases, leaving 12 bases between the germline ends. This CDR3 contains 15 residues. CDR3 in amino acids: CASSSTGVPGNTIYF. The CDR3, as DNA: TGTGCCAGCAGTTCCACAGGCGTCCCTGGAAACACCATATATTTT.

This clonotype was picked up one time. A much larger clone lies a single base off, so this may be a read error. The chain employs TRBV29-1 and TRBJ2-5; D is perhaps TRBD2 (6 bases). Between the trimmed V and J ends, which lost 8 bases and 1 base, there was a span of 20 bases. CDR1 and CDR2 (germline): SQVTM, ANQGSEA. The CDR3 is 15 amino acids. The CDR3 nucleotides read TGCAGCTACGCGGGACCCTCGGGGTTCCAAGAGACCCAGTACTTC. This translates into CSYAGPSGFQETQYF.

With respect to this clonotype: One end of the junction does not line up with germline, which may come from a read error. The chain links TRBV27 to TRBJ2-5; 7 bases are a match to TRBD1. Germline V gives CDR1 MNHEY, CDR2 SMNVEV (reference sequence). The length of the CDR3 is 14 residues. The CDR3 spells CASSRGQYQETQYF. CDR3 nucleotides: TGTGCCAGCAGTCGGGGACAGTACCAGGAGACCCAGTACTTC.

In regard to this clonotype: This is likely a read error, given that the CDR3 carries no conserved phenylalanine or tryptophan at its end. This chain joins TRBV20-1 and TRBJ2-1; 7 bases are shared with TRBD2. Trimming cost V 3 bases and J 13 bases; bases outside gene matches: 6. This CDR3 spans 11 amino acids. Germline V gene sequence: CDR1 DFQATT, CDR2 SNEGSKA (reference sequence). This CDR3 is CSASGREFQFL. CDR3 nucleotides: TGCAGTGCTAGTGGGAGGGAGTTTCAGTTCTTA.

Comments on this clonotype: Being one base from a much bigger clone, this may be a read error. J is TRBJ2-3 and V is TRBV3-1; maybe TRBD2 (6 bases). The CDR3 sequence is 12 residues long. Germline values: CDR1 LGHDT, CDR2 YNNKEL (reference sequence). The CDR3, as DNA: TGTGCCGCGGGGAAGGAGGCAGATTCGCAGTATTTT. Translating gives CAAGKEADSQYF.

This clonotype was detected many times. The chain links TRBV18 to TRBJ2-7; D not certain. The CDR3 is 11 residues long. Germline CDR1 and CDR2: KGHSH and LQKENI. V gave up 8 bases and J gave up 4 bases, with 9 bases separating them. CDR3: CASSPNYEQYF. The CDR3 DNA reads TGTGCCAGCAGCCCCAATTACGAGCAGTACTTC.

Regarding this clonotype: A much larger clone lies one base from this, so it may be a read error. The gene calls are TRBV20-1 and TRBJ2-5; TRBD1 might be the D (5 bases). The germline V gene has CDR1 DFQATT and CDR2 SNEGSKA (reference sequence). The ends were cut back, 7 bases at V and 2 bases at J, with 8 bases in the middle. The CDR3 extends over 11 amino acids. DNA of the CDR3: TGCAGTGGACAGCCTCAAGAGACCCAGTACTTC. Translated, it gives CSGQPQETQYF.

The chain recombines TRBV19 with TRBJ1-5; no clear D gene. CDR3 size: 15 residues. Trimming shortened V by 7 bases and J by 0 bases, and 13 bases separated the two germline ends. CDR1 and CDR2 (germline): LNHDA, SQIVND (reference sequence). In nucleotides, the CDR3 is TGTGCCAGTACCCGGCAGGCACATAGCAATCAGCCCCAGCATTTT. Translating it yields CASTRQAHSNQPQHF.

The chain carries TRBV29-1 and TRBJ2-3, with TRBD2 matching 8 bases. CDR3 length: 16 amino acids. With V trimmed by 8 bases and J by 0 bases, 13 bases remained unmatched. Germline CDR1 and CDR2: SQVTM and ANQGSEA. The CDR3 DNA sequence: TGCAGCCTCGACGATCGGGAGGGTGCTAGCACAGATACGCAGTATTTT. It translates to CSLDDREGASTDTQYF.

This clonotype was recorded at least ten times. The rearrangement uses TRBV20-1 and TRBJ1-4; tentatively, D is TRBD1 (5 bases). The CDR3 totals 12 residues. Looked up from germline, CDR1 is DFQATT and CDR2 is SNEGSKA (reference sequence). Trimming left V 3 bases short and J 12 bases short, with 14 bases between. The CDR3 DNA sequence: TGCAGTGCTAGTTGGGAGGGGAGTGAACTGTTTTTT. Its translation is CSASWEGSELFF.